This T cell receptor (beta chain) was profiled in a study of cytomegalovirus exposure and HLA in healthy donors. The PCR contained 60 Vbeta and 13 Jbeta primers. Sequencing used immunoSEQ multiplex PCR; TCRdb keeps in-frame clones, though not all of them. This table has roughly 100,000 clones, around 72% appearing once. The CDR3 extends over 20 amino acids. Sequencing was carried out using PBMCs. The clonotype originates from a male donor in good health and CMV-seronegative. The chain recombines TRBV1 with TRBJ2-7; the D segment call TRBD2 is taken from the table without a DNA check. TRBV1 is annotated as a pseudogene. This CDR3 is CTSSQDRSLAQPHWACEQYF. For the CDR3, the DNA is TGCACCAGCAGCCAAGATCGGTCACTAGCCCAGCCCCACTGGGCCTGCGAGCAGTACTTC.